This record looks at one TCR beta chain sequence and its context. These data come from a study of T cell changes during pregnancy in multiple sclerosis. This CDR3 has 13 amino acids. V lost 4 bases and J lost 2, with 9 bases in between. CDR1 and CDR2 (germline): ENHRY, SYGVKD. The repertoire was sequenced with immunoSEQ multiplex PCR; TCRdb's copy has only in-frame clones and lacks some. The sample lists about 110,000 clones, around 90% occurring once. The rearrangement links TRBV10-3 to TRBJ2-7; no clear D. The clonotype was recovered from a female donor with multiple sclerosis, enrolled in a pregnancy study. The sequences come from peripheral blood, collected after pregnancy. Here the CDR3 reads CAISVRQTYEQYF. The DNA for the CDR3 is TGTGCCATCAGTGTGCGGCAGACCTACGAGCAGTACTTC.